This T cell receptor beta chain was recovered during a study of T-cell memory formation after mild COVID-19. Overall study results and limits: Later expanders leaned CD4+, whereas day 15 to 85 contracting clones were balanced CD4/CD8. Several responding clones turned up in pre-infection memory, indicating that cross-reactive memory may have taken part.

In regard to this clonotype: Its antigen is still unknown.

Germline CDR1 is SGHRS and CDR2 is YFSETQ. J gave up 6 bases and V 2 bases, and 5 bases lay outside the gene matches. The CDR3 totals 14 residues. 5'RACE, which relied on constant-segment primers, yielded TCR alpha and TCR beta cDNA libraries carrying sample barcodes and UMIs. TCRdb reanalysed the 5' RACE reads using MiXCR and keeps one entry per CDR3 protein. The data show some 130,000 distinct CDR3 sequences, 15% to 20% seen once. Sample: PBMCs or a T cell subset sorted from them (not recorded which). V is TRBV5-1 and J is TRBJ1-5; 7 nucleotides line up with TRBD1. This TCR was sampled from an adult woman who had mild COVID-19 (a few samples of this study predate the infection). Cell type and time point are not known. The CDR3 DNA is TGCGCCAGCAGCTTCCTCTCAGGGGGTCAGCCCCAGCATTTT. Its protein is CASSFLSGGQPQHF.